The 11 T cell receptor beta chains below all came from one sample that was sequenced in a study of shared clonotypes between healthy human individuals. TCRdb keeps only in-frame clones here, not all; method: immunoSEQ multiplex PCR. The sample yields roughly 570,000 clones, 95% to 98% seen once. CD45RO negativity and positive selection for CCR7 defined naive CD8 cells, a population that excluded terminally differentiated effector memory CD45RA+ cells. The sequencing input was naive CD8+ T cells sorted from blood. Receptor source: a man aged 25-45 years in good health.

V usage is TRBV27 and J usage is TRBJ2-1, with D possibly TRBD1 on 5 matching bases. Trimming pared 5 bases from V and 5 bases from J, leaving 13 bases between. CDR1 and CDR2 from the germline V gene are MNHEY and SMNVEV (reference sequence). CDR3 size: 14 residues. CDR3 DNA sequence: TGTGCCAGCAGTGCTATAGGGGCGCACAATGAGCAGTTCTTC. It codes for CASSAIGAHNEQFF.

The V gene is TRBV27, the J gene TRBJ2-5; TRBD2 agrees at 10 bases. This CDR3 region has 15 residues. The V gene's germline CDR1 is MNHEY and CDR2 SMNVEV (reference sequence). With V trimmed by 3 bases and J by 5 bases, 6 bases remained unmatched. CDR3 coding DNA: TGTGCCAGCAGTTTCTCTAGCGGGAGCAGCGAGACCCAGTACTTC. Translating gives CASSFSSGSSETQYF.

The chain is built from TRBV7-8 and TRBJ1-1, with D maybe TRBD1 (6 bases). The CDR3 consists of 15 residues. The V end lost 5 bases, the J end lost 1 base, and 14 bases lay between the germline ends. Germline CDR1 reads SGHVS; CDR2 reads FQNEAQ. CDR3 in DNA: TGTGCCAGCAGCCAACACAGGGTAGGGAACACTGAAGCTTTCTTT. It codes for CASSQHRVGNTEAFF.

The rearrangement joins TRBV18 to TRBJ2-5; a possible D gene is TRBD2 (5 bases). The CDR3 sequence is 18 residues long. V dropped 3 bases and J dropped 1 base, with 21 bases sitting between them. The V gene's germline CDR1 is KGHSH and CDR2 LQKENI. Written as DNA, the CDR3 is TGTGCCAGCTCACCCCCTCTCGGGGTGCCTGACTTCCAAGAGACCCAGTACTTC. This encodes CASSPPLGVPDFQETQYF.

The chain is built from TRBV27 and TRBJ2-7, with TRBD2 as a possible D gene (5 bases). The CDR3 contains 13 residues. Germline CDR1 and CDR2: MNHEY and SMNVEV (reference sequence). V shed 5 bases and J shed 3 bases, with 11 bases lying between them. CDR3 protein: CASSPGGYYEQYF. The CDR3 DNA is TGTGCCAGCAGTCCCGGAGGTTACTACGAGCAGTACTTC.

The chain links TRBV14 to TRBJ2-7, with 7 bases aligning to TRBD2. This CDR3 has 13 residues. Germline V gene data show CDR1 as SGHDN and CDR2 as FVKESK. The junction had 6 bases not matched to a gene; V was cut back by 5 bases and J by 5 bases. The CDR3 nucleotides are TGTGCCAGCAGCAACGGACTAGATGACGAGCAGTACTTC. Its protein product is CASSNGLDDEQYF.

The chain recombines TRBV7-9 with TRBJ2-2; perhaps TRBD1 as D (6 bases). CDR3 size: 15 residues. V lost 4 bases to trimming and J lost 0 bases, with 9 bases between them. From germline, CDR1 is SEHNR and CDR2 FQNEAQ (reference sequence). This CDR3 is CASSSGTPNTGELFF. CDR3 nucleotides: TGTGCCAGCAGCTCCGGGACACCGAACACCGGGGAGCTGTTTTTT.

The CDR3 here is CASSQTGHGYEQYF. The DNA of the CDR3 is TGCGCCAGCAGCCAAACGGGACACGGGTACGAGCAGTACTTC. The V gene is TRBV4-1, the J gene TRBJ2-7, with D tentatively TRBD1 (6 bases). V shed 2 bases and J shed 4 bases, with 12 bases lying between them. Germline V gives CDR1 MGHRA, CDR2 YSYEKL. The length of the CDR3 is 14 residues.

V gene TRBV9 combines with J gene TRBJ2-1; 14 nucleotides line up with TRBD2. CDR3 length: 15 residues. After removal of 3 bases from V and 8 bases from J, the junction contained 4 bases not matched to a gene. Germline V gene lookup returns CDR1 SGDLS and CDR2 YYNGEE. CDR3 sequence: CASSAGTSGGDEQFF. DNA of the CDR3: TGTGCCAGCAGCGCGGGGACTAGCGGGGGTGATGAGCAGTTCTTC.

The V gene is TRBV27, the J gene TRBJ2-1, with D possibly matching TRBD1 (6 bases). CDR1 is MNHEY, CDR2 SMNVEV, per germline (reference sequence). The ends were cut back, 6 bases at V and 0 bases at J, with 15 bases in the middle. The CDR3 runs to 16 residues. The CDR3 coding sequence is TGTGCCAGCAGGGGCTCGGGACACAGCTCCTACAATGAGCAGTTCTTC. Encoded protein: CASRGSGHSSYNEQFF.

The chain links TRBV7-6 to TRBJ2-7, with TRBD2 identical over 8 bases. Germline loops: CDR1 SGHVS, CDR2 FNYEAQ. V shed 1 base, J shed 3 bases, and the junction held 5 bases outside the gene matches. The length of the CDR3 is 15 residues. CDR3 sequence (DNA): TGTGCCAGCAGCTTAGGGGTAGCGGGACTCTACGAGCAGTACTTC. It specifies CASSLGVAGLYEQYF.